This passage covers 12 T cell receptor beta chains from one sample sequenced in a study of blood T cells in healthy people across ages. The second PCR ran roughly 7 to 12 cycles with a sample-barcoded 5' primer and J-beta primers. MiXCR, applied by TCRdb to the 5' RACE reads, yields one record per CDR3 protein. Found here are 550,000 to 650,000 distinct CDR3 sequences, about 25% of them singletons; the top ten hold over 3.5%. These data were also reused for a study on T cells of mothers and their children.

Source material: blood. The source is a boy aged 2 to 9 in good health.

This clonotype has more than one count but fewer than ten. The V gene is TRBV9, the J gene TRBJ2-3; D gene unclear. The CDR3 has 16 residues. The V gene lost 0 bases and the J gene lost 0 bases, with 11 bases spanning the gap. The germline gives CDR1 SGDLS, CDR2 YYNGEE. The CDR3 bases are TGTGCCAGCAGCGTAGCGGTTTCGACTAGCACAGATACGCAGTATTTT. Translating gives CASSVAVSTSTDTQYF.

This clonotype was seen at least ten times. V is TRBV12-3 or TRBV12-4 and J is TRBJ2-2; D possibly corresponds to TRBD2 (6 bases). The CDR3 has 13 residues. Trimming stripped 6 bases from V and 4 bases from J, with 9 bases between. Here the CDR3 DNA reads TGTGCCAGCAGCTTGGGAGGCACCGGGGAGCTGTTTTTT. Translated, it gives CASSLGGTGELFF.

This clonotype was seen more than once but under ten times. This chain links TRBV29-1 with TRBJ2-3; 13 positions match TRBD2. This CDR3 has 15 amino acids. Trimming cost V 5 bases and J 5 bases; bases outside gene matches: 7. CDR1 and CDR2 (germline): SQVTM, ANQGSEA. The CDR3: CSVCETSGRRDTQYF. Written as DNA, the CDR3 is TGCAGCGTTTGTGAGACTAGCGGGAGGAGAGATACGCAGTATTTT.

The CDR3 DNA reads as TGTGCCAGCAGCTTACGAGGGGATGCCAAAAACATTCAGTACTTC. Translating it yields CASSLRGDAKNIQYF. The V call is TRBV7-2, the J call TRBJ2-4; D tentatively reads TRBD1 or TRBD2 (5 bases each). The CDR3 has 15 residues. Germline CDR1 and CDR2: SGHTA and FQGNSA. The V and J ends lost 2 bases and 1 base respectively, with 9 bases between them.

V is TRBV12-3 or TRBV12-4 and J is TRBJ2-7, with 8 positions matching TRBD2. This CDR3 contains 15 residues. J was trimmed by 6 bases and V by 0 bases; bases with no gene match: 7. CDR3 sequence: CASSLALFAGGEQYF. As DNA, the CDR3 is TGTGCCAGCAGTTTAGCGCTCTTCGCGGGGGGCGAGCAGTACTTC.

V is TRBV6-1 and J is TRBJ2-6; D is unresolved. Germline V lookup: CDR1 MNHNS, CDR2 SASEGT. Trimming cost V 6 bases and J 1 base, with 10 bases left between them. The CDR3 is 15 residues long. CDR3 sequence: CASSNDGSGANVLTF. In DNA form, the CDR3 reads TGTGCCAGCAGCAACGACGGTTCTGGGGCCAACGTCCTGACTTTC.

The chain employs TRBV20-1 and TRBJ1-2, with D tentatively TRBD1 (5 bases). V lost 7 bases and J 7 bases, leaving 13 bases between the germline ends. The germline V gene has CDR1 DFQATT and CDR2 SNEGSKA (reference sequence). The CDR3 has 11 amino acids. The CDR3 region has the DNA TGCAGTGTTAGGGGAGGGAGTGGCTACACCTTC. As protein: CSVRGGSGYTF.

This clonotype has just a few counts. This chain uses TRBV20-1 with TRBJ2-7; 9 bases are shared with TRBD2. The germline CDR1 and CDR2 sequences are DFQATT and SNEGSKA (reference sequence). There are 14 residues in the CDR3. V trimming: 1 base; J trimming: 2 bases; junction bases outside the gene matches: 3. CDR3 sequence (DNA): TGCAGTGCTAGAGTTTTAGCGGGGGCCTACGAGCAGTACTTC. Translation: CSARVLAGAYEQYF.

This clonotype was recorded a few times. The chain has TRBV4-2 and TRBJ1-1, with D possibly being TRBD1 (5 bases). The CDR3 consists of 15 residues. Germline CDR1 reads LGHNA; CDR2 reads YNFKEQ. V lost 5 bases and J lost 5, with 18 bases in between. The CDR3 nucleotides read TGTGCCAGCAGCAGACATGACGTGGGGGTTACTGAAGCTTTCTTT. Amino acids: CASSRHDVGVTEAFF.

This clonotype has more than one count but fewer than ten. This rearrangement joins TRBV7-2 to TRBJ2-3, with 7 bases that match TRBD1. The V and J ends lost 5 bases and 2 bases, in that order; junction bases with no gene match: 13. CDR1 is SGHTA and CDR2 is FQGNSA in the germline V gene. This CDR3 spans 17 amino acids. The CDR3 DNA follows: TGTGCCAGCAGCAAACGACAGGGACGCGGCTACACAGATACGCAGTATTTT. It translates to CASSKRQGRGYTDTQYF.

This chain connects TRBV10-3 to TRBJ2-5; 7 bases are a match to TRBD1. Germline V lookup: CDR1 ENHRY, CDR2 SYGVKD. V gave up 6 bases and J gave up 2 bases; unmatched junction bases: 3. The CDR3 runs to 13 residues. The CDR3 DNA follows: TGTGCCATCAGGGGGACAGCTCAAGAGACCCAGTACTTC. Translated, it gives CAIRGTAQETQYF.

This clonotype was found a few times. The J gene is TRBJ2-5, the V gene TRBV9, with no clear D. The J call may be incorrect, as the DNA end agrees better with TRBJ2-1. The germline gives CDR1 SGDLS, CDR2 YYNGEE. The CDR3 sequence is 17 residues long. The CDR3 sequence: CASSPRPTSYGWDEQFF. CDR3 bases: TGTGCCAGCAGCCCCCGTCCCACCAGTTATGGATGGGATGAGCAGTTCTTC.